The 27 T cell receptor beta chains below were found in one sample sequenced in a study of blood T cell repertoires in COVID-19. Libraries were prepared by immunoSEQ multiplex PCR; TCRdb keeps only in-frame clonotypes and omits some of them. The data show approximately 350,000 clones, with around 91% seen just once and less than 3.5% held by the top ten. The source material was peripheral blood. The receptors were sampled from a woman younger than 30 who had recovered from COVID-19.

CDR3 sequence: CASSTLGQGHIDTQYF. The CDR3 region has the DNA TGTGCCAGTAGTACCCTCGGACAGGGTCATATAGATACGCAGTATTTT. The chain couples TRBV19 to TRBJ2-3; 8 positions match TRBD1. The CDR3 has 16 residues. The V gene's germline CDR1 is LNHDA and CDR2 SQIVND (reference sequence). J gave up 5 bases and V 4 bases, and 11 bases lay outside the gene matches.

The chain is built from TRBV5-5 and TRBJ2-1, with 9 bases lining up with TRBD2. The germline V gene encodes CDR1 SGHKS and CDR2 YYEKEE (reference sequence). After removal of 3 bases from V and 7 bases from J, the junction contained 2 bases not matched to a gene. The CDR3 totals 13 residues. This CDR3 reads CASSSGLANEQFF. CDR3 in DNA: TGTGCCAGCAGCTCCGGACTAGCGAATGAGCAGTTCTTC.

This chain links TRBV2 with TRBJ2-1, with D possibly being TRBD1 (5 bases). Germline CDR1 reads SNHLY; CDR2 reads FYNNEI. V lost 6 bases to trimming and J lost 4 bases, with 10 bases between them. This CDR3 is built from 13 residues. CDR3 sequence reads: CASRSTVYNEQFF. CDR3 sequence (DNA): TGTGCCAGCAGGTCGACAGTTTACAATGAGCAGTTCTTC.

The chain employs TRBV20-1 and TRBJ2-1; 12 bases are a match to TRBD2. The CDR3 has 14 residues. Unmatched junction bases numbered 5, after V lost 3 bases and J lost 8 bases. Germline V gives CDR1 DFQATT, CDR2 SNEGSKA (reference sequence). CDR3 nucleotides: TGCAGTGCTAGTTCGTCTAGCGGGGGGGATGAGCAGTTCTTC. It specifies CSASSSSGGDEQFF.

J is TRBJ1-1 and V is TRBV7-9, with D possibly TRBD1 on 5 matching bases. V lost 7 bases to trimming and J lost 4 bases, with 28 bases between them. The CDR3 loop spans 18 amino acids. Germline V gene lookup returns CDR1 SEHNR and CDR2 FQNEAQ (reference sequence). CDR3 bases: TGTGCCAGCACGACGATTCCCTCCTCAAGCAGGGTGGGCACTGAAGCTTTCTTT. It codes for CASTTIPSSSRVGTEAFF.

The chain combines TRBV29-1 with TRBJ2-1; 8 bases are shared with TRBD1. The V gene's germline CDR1 is SQVTM and CDR2 ANQGSEA. The trim removed 1 base at V and 9 bases at J, leaving 8 bases unmatched. The CDR3 contains 14 residues. CDR3 in amino acids: CSVEVPDRAGEQFF. The CDR3 nucleotides read TGCAGCGTTGAAGTTCCGGACAGGGCAGGTGAGCAGTTCTTC.

As concerns this clone: Different DNA sequences within this sample yield the same CDR3. The V and J genes are TRBV20-1 and TRBJ2-3; 7 bases align to TRBD2. Germline V gene lookup returns CDR1 DFQATT and CDR2 SNEGSKA (reference sequence). Trimming took 3 bases from V and 3 from J; bases not matched to a gene: 3. There are 13 residues in the CDR3. CDR3 in amino acids: CSASRGGTDTQYF. CDR3 coding DNA: TGCAGTGCTAGTCGGGGAGGGACAGATACGCAGTATTTT.

The chain employs TRBV19 and TRBJ2-1; a possible D gene is TRBD2 (6 bases). The germline V gene has CDR1 LNHDA and CDR2 SQIVND (reference sequence). Deletions cut 2 bases from V and 7 bases from J, with 12 bases between. This CDR3 contains 14 residues. Written as DNA, the CDR3 is TGTGCCAGTAGTATAAGGCGGGATCTGAATGAGCAGTTCTTC. Amino acid sequence: CASSIRRDLNEQFF.

This rearrangement joins TRBV3-1 (or the pseudogene TRBV3-2) to TRBJ1-2, with TRBD1 matching 8 bases. This CDR3 has 19 residues. CDR1 LGHDT and CDR2 YNNKEL come from the germline V gene (reference sequence). With V trimmed by 4 bases and J by 4 bases, 20 bases remained unmatched. This CDR3 reads CASSPLQLGGRGQVYGYTF. Here the CDR3 DNA reads TGTGCCAGCAGCCCTCTACAATTAGGGGGCAGGGGGCAAGTCTATGGCTACACCTTC.

CDR3 region: CSASLPGAGNTIYF. In DNA form, the CDR3 reads TGCAGTGCTAGTCTCCCGGGGGCTGGAAACACCATATATTTT. The rearrangement uses TRBV20-1 and TRBJ1-3, with D possibly TRBD1 on 5 matching bases. The V gene lost 3 bases and the J gene lost 2 bases, with 11 bases spanning the gap. The CDR3 covers 14 residues. Germline V gene data show CDR1 as DFQATT and CDR2 as SNEGSKA (reference sequence).

A few counts support this clone. V gene TRBV5-4 combines with J gene TRBJ1-6, with 8 bases fitting TRBD1. J lost 6 bases, V lost 4 bases, and 6 bases had no gene match. There are 15 residues in the CDR3. Germline V CDR1 and CDR2: SGHNT, YYREEE (reference sequence). The DNA of the CDR3 is TGTGCCAGCAGCCCTCGGACAGGGACTAATTCACCCCTCCACTTT. The encoded protein is CASSPRTGTNSPLHF.

This chain joins TRBV30 and TRBJ1-5; D perhaps matches TRBD1 (6 bases). The V and J ends lost 7 bases and 6 bases respectively, with 22 bases between them. The V gene's germline CDR1 is GTSNPN and CDR2 SVGIG (reference sequence). This CDR3 is built from 15 residues. This CDR3 reads CASDLGRGAGQPQHF. DNA of the CDR3: TGTGCCTCCGACCTGGGCAGGGGAGCAGGTCAGCCCCAGCATTTT.

V and J are TRBV10-1 and TRBJ1-1; TRBD1 aligns across 9 bases. The junction had 3 bases not matched to a gene; V was cut back by 4 bases and J by 3 bases. This CDR3 region has 14 residues. Germline loops: CDR1 WNHNN, CDR2 SYGVQD (reference sequence). In DNA, the CDR3 is TGCGCCAGCAGTGGGGGACAGGGAGACACTGAAGCTTTCTTT. The encoded protein is CASSGGQGDTEAFF.

V and J are TRBV28 and TRBJ1-1; 9 bases are a match to TRBD1. Trimming cost V 2 bases and J 0 bases; bases outside gene matches: 1. CDR1 and CDR2 from the germline V gene are MDHEN and SYDVKM. The CDR3 contains 15 residues. The chain's CDR3 is CASSLRQGVNTEAFF. CDR3 DNA: TGTGCCAGCAGTTTACGACAGGGGGTGAACACTGAAGCTTTCTTT.

The chain carries TRBV11-3 and TRBJ2-1, with D tentatively TRBD1 (6 bases). Trimming shortened V by 1 base and J by 4 bases, and 8 bases separated the two germline ends. Germline V lookup: CDR1 SGHNT, CDR2 YENEEA. The CDR3 extends over 14 amino acids. CDR3 sequence (DNA): TGTGCCAGCAGCTTAGGAGGACAGTACAATGAGCAGTTCTTC. Its protein is CASSLGGQYNEQFF.

The V call is TRBV2, the J call TRBJ1-2; TRBD1 agrees at 12 bases. Germline V gene lookup returns CDR1 SNHLY and CDR2 FYNNEI. V lost 7 bases to trimming and J lost 3 bases; unmatched junction nucleotides: 12. This CDR3 is 17 amino acids long. The CDR3 DNA reads TGTGCCAGCATAACCGGGACAGGGGGCCGTTTGGACTATGGCTACACCTTC. This codes for CASITGTGGRLDYGYTF.

This rearrangement joins TRBV3-1 (or the pseudogene TRBV3-2) to TRBJ1-2, with a possible D match to TRBD1 (5 bases). The germline V gene has CDR1 LGHDT and CDR2 YNNKEL (reference sequence). V was clipped by 4 bases and J by 4 bases, with 19 bases between them. The CDR3 sequence is 16 residues long. The CDR3 DNA is TGTGCCAGCAGCCCCGATCTGGGGCGCGGGGGCTATGGCTACACCTTC. Encoded protein: CASSPDLGRGGYGYTF.

J is TRBJ1-1 and V is TRBV25-1, with 7 bases aligning to TRBD1. CDR1 MGHDK and CDR2 SYGVNS come from the germline V gene. This CDR3 region has 15 residues. The J segment lost 3 bases and the V segment lost 3 bases, leaving 7 bases of the junction unmatched. The CDR3 sequence is CASSDQRQGYTEAFF. Written as DNA, the CDR3 is TGTGCCAGCAGTGACCAACGACAGGGATACACTGAAGCTTTCTTT.

The V and J genes are TRBV18 and TRBJ1-1; possible D gene TRBD1, 6 bases. Germline loops: CDR1 KGHSH, CDR2 LQKENI. The CDR3 is made up of 15 amino acids. The V end was cut by 9 bases, the J end by 3 bases, with 20 bases between. CDR3 coding DNA: TGTGCCAGTCGCCCCCAGGGGCCCGCGTACACTGAAGCTTTCTTT. Protein sequence: CASRPQGPAYTEAFF.

The chain carries TRBV5-1 and TRBJ2-3; D call uncertain. This CDR3 contains 13 residues. The V gene lost 5 bases and the J gene lost 0 bases, with 7 bases spanning the gap. Germline V gives CDR1 SGHRS, CDR2 YFSETQ. CDR3 DNA: TGCGCCAGCAGTTCCCCTAGCACAGATACGCAGTATTTT. Encoded protein: CASSSPSTDTQYF.

The V call is TRBV29-1, the J call TRBJ1-2, with D maybe TRBD1 (5 bases). The CDR3 length is 16 residues. The germline gives CDR1 SQVTM, CDR2 ANQGSEA. Trimming took off 5 bases at V and 1 base at J, with 20 bases between the two ends. The CDR3 reads CSVNRARATNNYGYTF. The CDR3 nucleotides read TGCAGCGTTAATCGAGCCAGGGCGACAAATAACTATGGCTACACCTTC.

This clone was counted between two and nine times. The V and J genes are TRBV10-2 and TRBJ2-3, with 9 positions matching TRBD2. Trimming cost V 6 bases and J 1 base; bases outside gene matches: 8. CDR3 size: 16 residues. Germline V gene lookup returns CDR1 WSHSY and CDR2 SAAADI. The DNA of the CDR3 is TGCGCCAGCAGCCTGGGACTAGCATTTGGCACAGATACGCAGTATTTT. Its protein product is CASSLGLAFGTDTQYF.

V is TRBV4-3 and J is TRBJ2-1; 7 bases agree with TRBD1. The J segment lost 6 bases and the V segment lost 4 bases, leaving 6 bases of the junction unmatched. This CDR3 contains 14 residues. Germline V lookup: CDR1 LGHNA, CDR2 YSLEER. Here the CDR3 reads CASSLSTGVNEQFF. The CDR3 nucleotides read TGCGCCAGCAGCCTTTCAACAGGGGTCAATGAGCAGTTCTTC.

This chain joins TRBV7-9 and TRBJ1-2; D unclear. The germline V and J ends were trimmed by 5 bases and 6 bases, with 19 bases remaining between them. Germline V CDR1 and CDR2: SEHNR, FQNEAQ (reference sequence). This CDR3 spans 15 amino acids. As DNA, the CDR3 is TGTGCCAGCAGCCGAGCGGAAGCGCCTCCCAATGGCTACACCTTC. It codes for CASSRAEAPPNGYTF.

This chain connects TRBV5-1 to TRBJ1-1; maybe TRBD1 (5 bases). The CDR3 consists of 13 residues. The germline V gene encodes CDR1 SGHRS and CDR2 YFSETQ. V was pared by 6 bases and J by 5 bases, with 14 bases between. CDR3 in DNA: TGCGCCAGCACCTTTCCAGGGCGTACTGAAGCTTTCTTT. Amino acid sequence: CASTFPGRTEAFF.

The J gene is TRBJ1-1, the V gene TRBV18, with 8 bases identical to TRBD1. CDR3 length equals 14 residues. The trim removed 4 bases at V and 3 bases at J, leaving 4 bases unmatched. Per the germline V gene, CDR1 is KGHSH and CDR2 is LQKENI. In nucleotides, the CDR3 is TGTGCCAGCTCACGACAGGGGCGGGACACTGAAGCTTTCTTT. It is translated as CASSRQGRDTEAFF.

The CDR3 coding sequence is TGTGCCATCAGTGCGGGACTAGCGGGTTCTAATGAGCAGTTCTTC. Translated: CAISAGLAGSNEQFF. This sequence joins TRBV10-3 and TRBJ2-1; 12 nucleotides align to TRBD2. The CDR3 covers 15 residues. The germline CDR1 and CDR2 sequences are ENHRY and SYGVKD. After removal of 4 bases from V and 7 bases from J, the junction contained 5 bases not matched to a gene.